These 20 T cell receptor beta chains originate from one sample sequenced in a study of control samples from healthy donors and cancer patients. Only in-frame clones appear in the TCRdb table, and some are missing; sequencing was by immunoSEQ multiplex PCR. This table has tens of thousands of clones, 85% appearing once. The sequencing input was blood. These receptors all come from a man aged 25 to 40 in good health.

The chain carries TRBV28 and TRBJ1-1, with a tentative D call TRBD1 (6 bases). V was shortened by 7 bases and J by 1 base, with 10 bases between the two germline ends. Germline assignment: CDR1 MDHEN and CDR2 SYDVKM. The CDR3 sequence is 13 residues long. In DNA form, the CDR3 reads TGTGCCAGCACCTGGACAGCGAACACTGAAGCTTTCTTT. Its translation: CASTWTANTEAFF.

The rearrangement uses TRBV7-9 and TRBJ2-2, with 7 nucleotides matching TRBD1. The CDR3 is 14 residues long. CDR1 and CDR2 from the germline V gene are SEHNR and FQNEAQ (reference sequence). Trimming took 10 bases from V and 3 from J; bases not matched to a gene: 8. CDR3 in amino acids: CAIDRAIYTGELFF. As DNA, the CDR3 is TGTGCCATAGACAGGGCGATATACACCGGGGAGCTGTTTTTT. The full variable domain, its missing parts supplied by reference TRBV7-9 and TRBJ2-2, is DTGVSQNPRHKITKRGQNVTFRCDPISEHNRLYWYRQTLGQGPEFLTYFQNEAQLEKSRLLSDRFSAERPKGSFSTLEIQRTEQGDSAMYLCAIDRAIYTGELFFGEGSRLTVL.

Of note for this clone: At the DNA level, this CDR3 is encoded by other sequences in the same sample as well. The chain carries TRBV9 and TRBJ2-5; D tentatively reads TRBD1 or TRBD2 (5 bases each). This CDR3 has 16 residues. Germline lookup yields CDR1 SGDLS and CDR2 YYNGEE. V was pared by 0 bases and J by 5 bases, with 17 bases between. The chain's CDR3 is CASSVGGWAVGETQYF. The CDR3 DNA reads as TGTGCCAGCAGCGTAGGGGGGTGGGCAGTAGGGGAGACCCAGTACTTC.

The chain uses TRBV7-9 and TRBJ1-1, with D maybe TRBD1 (5 bases). With 0 bases removed from V and 6 bases from J, the gap between germline ends came to 14 bases. The germline V gene encodes CDR1 SEHNR and CDR2 FQNEAQ (reference sequence). The CDR3 extends over 15 amino acids. CDR3 residues: CASSLAGRGTAEAFF. CDR3 coding DNA: TGTGCCAGCAGCTTAGCGGGGCGAGGAACCGCTGAAGCTTTCTTT.

V and J are TRBV7-3 and TRBJ2-1; D may be TRBD1 (5 bases). CDR3 length: 15 residues. V was pared by 5 bases and J by 0 bases, with 11 bases between. Germline values: CDR1 SGHTA, CDR2 FQGTGA. CDR3 protein: CASSTTVNSYNEQFF. CDR3 sequence (DNA): TGTGCCAGCAGCACGACAGTGAACTCCTACAATGAGCAGTTCTTC. The full variable domain, in which reference TRBV7-3 and TRBJ2-1 provide the parts outside the CDR3, is GAGVSQTPSNKVTEKGKYVELRCDPISGHTALYWYRQSLGQGPEFLIYFQGTGAADDSGLPNDRFFAVRPEGSVSTLKIQRTERGDSAVYLCASSTTVNSYNEQFFGPGTRLTVL.

This clone was picked up one time. V and J are TRBV4-1 and TRBJ1-4; D gene unclear. CDR1 and CDR2 (germline): MGHRA, YSYEKL. The ends were cut back, 4 bases at V and 4 bases at J, with 13 bases in the middle. CDR3 length: 15 residues. CDR3 region: CASSPLPGDNEKLFF. CDR3 coding DNA: TGCGCCAGCAGCCCGCTGCCCGGGGATAATGAAAAACTGTTTTTT.

The CDR3 region has the DNA TGTGCCAGCACGGCAGGCCCGTACAATGAGCAGTTCTTC. Translating it yields CASTAGPYNEQFF. The chain employs TRBV2 and TRBJ2-1; the D is unclear. The CDR3 extends over 13 amino acids. CDR1 is SNHLY, CDR2 FYNNEI, per germline. Deletions cut 7 bases from V and 4 bases from J, with 11 bases between.

With respect to this clone: Germline is not matched at one junction end, which may reflect a read error. This chain connects TRBV30 to TRBJ1-6; TRBD1 is a possible D gene (6 bases). CDR1 and CDR2 (germline): GTSNPN, SVGIG (reference sequence). The CDR3 has 15 amino acids. CDR3 nucleotides: TGTGCCTGGAGTGTACAGGGTGGCGGTGATTCACCCCCCCACTTT. Translated, it gives CAWSVQGGGDSPPHF.

V is TRBV4-2 and J is TRBJ2-5; possibly TRBD1 for D (5 bases). CDR1 and CDR2 (germline): LGHNA, YNFKEQ. The CDR3 totals 13 residues. The V gene lost 4 bases and the J gene lost 4 bases, with 10 bases spanning the gap. CDR3 DNA sequence: TGTGCCAGCAGCCGTGCCCAGGGAGAGACCCAGTACTTC. Translation: CASSRAQGETQYF.

The chain joins TRBV2 to TRBJ2-1; D might be TRBD1 (6 bases). The germline V and J ends were trimmed by 6 bases and 7 bases, with 10 bases remaining between them. The CDR3 runs to 12 residues. CDR1 is SNHLY and CDR2 is FYNNEI in the germline V gene. The DNA for the CDR3 is TGTGCCAGCAGAAGGGGGTATAATGAGCAGTTCTTC. It specifies CASRRGYNEQFF.

The chain combines TRBV28 with TRBJ1-1; TRBD1 agrees at 8 bases. In germline, CDR1 is MDHEN, CDR2 SYDVKM. The CDR3 sequence is 14 residues long. The V segment lost 6 bases and the J segment 6 bases; nucleotides outside the gene matches: 9. CDR3 residues: CASRPTGVVAEAFF. CDR3 nucleotide sequence: TGTGCCAGCAGACCGACAGGGGTGGTTGCTGAAGCTTTCTTT.

The chain has TRBV6-6 and TRBJ1-2; D is ambiguous. The CDR3 covers 14 residues. From germline, CDR1 is MNHNY and CDR2 SVGAGI (reference sequence). V gave up 1 base and J gave up 1 base, with 7 bases separating them. This CDR3 is CASSYYPFNYGYTF. Here the CDR3 DNA reads TGTGCCAGCAGTTACTACCCGTTTAACTATGGCTACACCTTC.

This rearrangement joins TRBV3-1 (or the pseudogene TRBV3-2) to TRBJ1-2; D uncertain. This CDR3 has 16 amino acids. V lost 3 bases and J 0 bases, leaving 14 bases between the germline ends. The germline V gene encodes CDR1 LGHDT and CDR2 YNNKEL (reference sequence). DNA for the CDR3: TGTGCCAGCAGCCAGGGATGGATGATAGCTAACTATGGCTACACCTTC. It is translated as CASSQGWMIANYGYTF.

This sequence joins TRBV27 and TRBJ2-3; a weak D match, TRBD1 (7 bases). The CDR3 totals 15 residues. Germline V gene data show CDR1 as MNHEY and CDR2 as SMNVEV (reference sequence). The ends were cut back, 2 bases at V and 3 bases at J, with 12 bases in the middle. CDR3 loop: CASSLAGGWTDTQYF. The CDR3 nucleotides read TGTGCCAGCAGTTTAGCAGGGGGGTGGACAGATACGCAGTATTTT.

This chain joins TRBV6-5 and TRBJ2-1; TRBD1 agrees at 8 bases. V lost 6 bases, J lost 4 bases, and 5 bases stayed unmatched. The germline CDR1 and CDR2 sequences are MNHEY and SVGAGI. The CDR3 has 14 amino acids. The CDR3 protein is CASSRTGRYNEQFF. The CDR3, as DNA: TGTGCCAGCAGCCGGACAGGGCGGTACAATGAGCAGTTCTTC.

The chain uses TRBV12-5 and TRBJ1-5, with a possible D match to TRBD1 (5 bases). The germline CDR1 and CDR2 sequences are LGHNT and FRNRAP. The CDR3 is made up of 15 amino acids. V dropped 1 base and J dropped 2 bases, with 9 bases sitting between them. CDR3 loop: CASGLGQLGNQPQHF. The CDR3 coding sequence is TGTGCTAGTGGTTTGGGACAGCTTGGCAATCAGCCCCAGCATTTT.

V is TRBV7-9 and J is TRBJ1-3; possible D gene TRBD1, 5 bases. This CDR3 comprises 15 residues. From germline, CDR1 is SEHNR and CDR2 FQNEAQ (reference sequence). The V end was cut by 1 base, the J end by 4 bases, with 11 bases between. The CDR3 sequence: CASSLVGDQGNTIYF. The CDR3 DNA reads as TGTGCCAGCAGCTTAGTGGGGGACCAGGGAAACACCATATATTTT.

This clone has a single count. The chain links TRBV29-1 to TRBJ2-1; D unclear. Trimming took 4 bases from V and 5 from J, leaving 3 bases between them. Germline CDR1 is SQVTM and CDR2 is ANQGSEA. The CDR3 runs 10 residues. The CDR3 spells CSVGHNEQFF. CDR3 coding DNA: TGCAGCGTTGGGCACAATGAGCAGTTCTTC.

This clone was detected once. This chain joins TRBV7-9 and TRBJ1-2, with 10 bases lining up with TRBD1. Germline values: CDR1 SEHNR, CDR2 FQNEAQ (reference sequence). The V gene end was trimmed by 2 bases and the J gene end by 4 bases; junction bases not matched to a gene: 7. CDR3 length equals 16 residues. Written as DNA, the CDR3 is TGTGCCAGCAGCTTAAGGGGACAGGGGTTCGGCTATGGCTACACCTTC. Its protein is CASSLRGQGFGYGYTF.

The J gene is TRBJ2-1, the V gene TRBV2, with D hard to call. The CDR3 has 15 amino acids. Germline V lookup: CDR1 SNHLY, CDR2 FYNNEI. V was clipped by 3 bases and J by 0 bases, with 9 bases between them. CDR3 protein: CASSDDGSSYNEQFF. The CDR3 DNA reads TGTGCCAGCAGTGATGACGGTAGCTCCTACAATGAGCAGTTCTTC.